This T cell receptor beta chain was captured in a study of blood T cells in healthy people across ages. Study conclusions and caveats: Possibly, changes in expanded clonotypes were confounded because donor CMV status was unknown.

In germline, CDR1 is SGDLS, CDR2 YYNGEE. The CDR3 totals 15 residues. V was pared by 2 bases and J by 3 bases, with 5 bases of the junction left unmatched. Sample-barcoded 5' priming and a J-beta primer mix drove a second PCR of 7 to 11 cycles. Using its own MiXCR run on the 5' RACE reads, TCRdb lists one record per CDR3 protein. Altogether over a million distinct CDR3 sequences are present, roughly 40% being singletons, with the ten largest covering 7.9%. Points on this clonotype: What it recognizes is unknown.

The TCR comes from a woman aged 18-30 years in good health. Input material: blood. J is TRBJ1-2 and V is TRBV9, with 9 nucleotides matching TRBD1. The CDR3: CASSVGQGMYYGYTF. The CDR3 DNA reads as TGTGCCAGCAGCGTTGGACAGGGGATGTACTATGGCTACACCTTC.